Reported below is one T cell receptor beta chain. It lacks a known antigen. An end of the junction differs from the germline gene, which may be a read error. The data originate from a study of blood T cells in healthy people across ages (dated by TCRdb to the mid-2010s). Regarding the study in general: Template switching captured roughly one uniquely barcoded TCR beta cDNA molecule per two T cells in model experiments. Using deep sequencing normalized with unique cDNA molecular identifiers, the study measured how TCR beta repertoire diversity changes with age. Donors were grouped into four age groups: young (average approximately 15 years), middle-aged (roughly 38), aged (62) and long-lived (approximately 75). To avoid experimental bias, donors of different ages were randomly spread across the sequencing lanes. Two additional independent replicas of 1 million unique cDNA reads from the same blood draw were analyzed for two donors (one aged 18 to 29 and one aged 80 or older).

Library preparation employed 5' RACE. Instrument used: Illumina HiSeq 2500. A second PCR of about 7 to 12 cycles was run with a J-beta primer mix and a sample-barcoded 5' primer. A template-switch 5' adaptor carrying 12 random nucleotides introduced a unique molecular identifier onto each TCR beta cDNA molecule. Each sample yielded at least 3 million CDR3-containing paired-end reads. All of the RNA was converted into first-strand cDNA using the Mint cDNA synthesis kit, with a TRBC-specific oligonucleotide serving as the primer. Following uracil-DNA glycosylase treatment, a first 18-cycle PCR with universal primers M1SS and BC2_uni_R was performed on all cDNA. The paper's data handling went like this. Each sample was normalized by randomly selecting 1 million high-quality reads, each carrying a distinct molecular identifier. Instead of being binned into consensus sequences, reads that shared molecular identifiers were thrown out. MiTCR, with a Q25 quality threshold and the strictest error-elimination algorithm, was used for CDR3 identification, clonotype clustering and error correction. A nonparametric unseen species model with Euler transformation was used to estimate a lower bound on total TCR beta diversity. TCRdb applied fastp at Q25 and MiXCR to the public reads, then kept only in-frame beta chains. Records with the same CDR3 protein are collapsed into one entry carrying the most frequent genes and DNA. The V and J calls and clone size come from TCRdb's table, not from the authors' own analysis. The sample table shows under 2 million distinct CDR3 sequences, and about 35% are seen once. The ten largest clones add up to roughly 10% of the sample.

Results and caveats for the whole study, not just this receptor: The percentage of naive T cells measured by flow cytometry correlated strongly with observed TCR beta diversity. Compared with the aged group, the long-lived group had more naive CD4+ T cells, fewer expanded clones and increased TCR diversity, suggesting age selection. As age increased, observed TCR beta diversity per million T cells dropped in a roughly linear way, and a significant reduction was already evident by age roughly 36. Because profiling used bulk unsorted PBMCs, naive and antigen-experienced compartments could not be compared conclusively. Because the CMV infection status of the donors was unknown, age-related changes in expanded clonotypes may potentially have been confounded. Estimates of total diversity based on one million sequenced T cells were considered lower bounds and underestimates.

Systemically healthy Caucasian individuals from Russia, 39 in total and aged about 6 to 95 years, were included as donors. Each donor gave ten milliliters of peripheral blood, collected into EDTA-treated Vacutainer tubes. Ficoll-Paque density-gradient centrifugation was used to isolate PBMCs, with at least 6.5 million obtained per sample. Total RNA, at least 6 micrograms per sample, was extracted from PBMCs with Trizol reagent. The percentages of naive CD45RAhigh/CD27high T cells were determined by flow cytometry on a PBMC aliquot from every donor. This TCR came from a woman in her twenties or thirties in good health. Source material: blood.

In nucleotide form, the sequence is TGCGTCAGCAGCTCGGGACAGGGTCATGAAAAACTGTTTTTT. This yields the protein CVSSSGQGHEKLFF. The chain uses TRBV5-1 and TRBJ1-4; TRBD1 fits 9 bases in the junction. The CDR3 runs 14 residues from the cysteine to the phenylalanine. The DNA shown is the 42-base CDR3, in frame from base 1. The germline V gene encodes CDR1 SGHRS and CDR2 YFSETQ.